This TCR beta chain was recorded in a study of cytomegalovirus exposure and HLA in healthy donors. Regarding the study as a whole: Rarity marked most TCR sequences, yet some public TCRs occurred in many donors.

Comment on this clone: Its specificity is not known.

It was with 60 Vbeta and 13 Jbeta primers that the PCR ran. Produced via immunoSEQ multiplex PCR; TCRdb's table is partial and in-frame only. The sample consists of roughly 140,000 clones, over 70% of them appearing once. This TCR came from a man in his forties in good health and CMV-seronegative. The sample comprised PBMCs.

CDR3 protein: CASSLSAGTNEKLFF. CDR3 DNA sequence: TGTGCCAGCAGCTTGTCGGCAGGGACTAATGAAAAACTGTTTTTT. The J gene is TRBJ1-4, the V gene TRBV5-4, with D possibly TRBD1 on 5 matching bases. This CDR3 is 15 amino acids long. The V end lost 1 base, the J end lost 2 bases, and 9 bases lay between the germline ends. Germline loops: CDR1 SGHNT, CDR2 YYREEE (reference sequence).